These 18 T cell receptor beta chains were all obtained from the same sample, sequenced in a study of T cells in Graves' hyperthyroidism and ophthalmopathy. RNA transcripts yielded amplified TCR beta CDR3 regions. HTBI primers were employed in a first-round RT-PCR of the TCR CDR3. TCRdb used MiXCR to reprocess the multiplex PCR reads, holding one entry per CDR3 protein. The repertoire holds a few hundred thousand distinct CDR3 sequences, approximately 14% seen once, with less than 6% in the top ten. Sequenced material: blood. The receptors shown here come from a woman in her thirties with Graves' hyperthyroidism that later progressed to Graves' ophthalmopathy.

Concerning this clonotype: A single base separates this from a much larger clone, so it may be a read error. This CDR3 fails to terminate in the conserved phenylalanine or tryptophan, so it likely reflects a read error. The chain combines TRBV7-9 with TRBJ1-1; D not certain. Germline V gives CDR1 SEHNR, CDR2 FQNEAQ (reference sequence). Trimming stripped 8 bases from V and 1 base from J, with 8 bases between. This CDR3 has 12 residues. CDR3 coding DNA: TGTGCCAGCGTCGCGCCGAACACTGAAGCTTTCCTT. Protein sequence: CASVAPNTEAFL.

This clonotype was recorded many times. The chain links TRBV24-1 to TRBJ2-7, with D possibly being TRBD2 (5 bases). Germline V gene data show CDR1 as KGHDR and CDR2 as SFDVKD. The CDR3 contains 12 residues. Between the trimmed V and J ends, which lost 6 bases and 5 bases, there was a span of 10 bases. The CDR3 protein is CATSLRGDEQYF. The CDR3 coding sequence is TGTGCCACCAGTCTTCGGGGTGACGAGCAGTACTTC.

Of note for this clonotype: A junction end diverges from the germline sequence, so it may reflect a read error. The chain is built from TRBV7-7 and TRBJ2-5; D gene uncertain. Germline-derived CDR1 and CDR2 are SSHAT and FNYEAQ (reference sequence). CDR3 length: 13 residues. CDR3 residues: CASSSLVQETQYF. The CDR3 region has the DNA TGTGCTAGCAGTTCCCTAGTTCAAGAGACCCAGTACTTC.

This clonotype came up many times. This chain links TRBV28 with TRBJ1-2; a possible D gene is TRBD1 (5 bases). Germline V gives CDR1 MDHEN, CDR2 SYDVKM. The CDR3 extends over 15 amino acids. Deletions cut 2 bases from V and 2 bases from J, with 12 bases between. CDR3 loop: CASSLKTQGNYGYTF. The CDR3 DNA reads TGTGCCAGCAGTTTAAAGACGCAGGGAAACTATGGCTACACCTTC.

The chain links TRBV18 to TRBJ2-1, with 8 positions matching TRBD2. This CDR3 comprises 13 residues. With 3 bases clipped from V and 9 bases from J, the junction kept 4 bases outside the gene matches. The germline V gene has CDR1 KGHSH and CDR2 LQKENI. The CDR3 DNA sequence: TGTGCCAGCTCACCCGGGACTAGGGGTGAGCAGTTCTTC. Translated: CASSPGTRGEQFF. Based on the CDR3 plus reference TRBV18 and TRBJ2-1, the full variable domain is NAGVMQNPRHLVRRRGQEARLRCSPMKGHSHVYWYRQLPEEGLKFMVYLQKENIIDESGMPKERFSAEFPKEGPSILRIQQVVRGDSAAYFCASSPGTRGEQFFGPGTRLTVL.

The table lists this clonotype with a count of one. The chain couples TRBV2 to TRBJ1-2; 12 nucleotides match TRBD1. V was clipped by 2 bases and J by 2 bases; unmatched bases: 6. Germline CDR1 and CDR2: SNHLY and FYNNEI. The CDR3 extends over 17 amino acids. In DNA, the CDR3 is TGTGCCAGCAGTGAACAGGGACAGGGGGCGGGAAACTATGGCTACACCTTC. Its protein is CASSEQGQGAGNYGYTF.

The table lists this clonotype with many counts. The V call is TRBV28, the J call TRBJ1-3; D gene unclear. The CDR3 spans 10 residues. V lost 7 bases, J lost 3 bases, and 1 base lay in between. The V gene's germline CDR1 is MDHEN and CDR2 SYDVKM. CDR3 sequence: CASNGNTIYF. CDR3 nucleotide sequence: TGTGCCAGCAATGGAAACACCATATATTTT.

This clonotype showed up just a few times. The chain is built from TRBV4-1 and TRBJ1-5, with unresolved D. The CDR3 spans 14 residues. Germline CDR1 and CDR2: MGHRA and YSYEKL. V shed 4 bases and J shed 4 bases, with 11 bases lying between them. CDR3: CASSPLRENQPQHF. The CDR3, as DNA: TGCGCCAGCAGCCCCCTCAGAGAAAATCAGCCCCAGCATTTT.

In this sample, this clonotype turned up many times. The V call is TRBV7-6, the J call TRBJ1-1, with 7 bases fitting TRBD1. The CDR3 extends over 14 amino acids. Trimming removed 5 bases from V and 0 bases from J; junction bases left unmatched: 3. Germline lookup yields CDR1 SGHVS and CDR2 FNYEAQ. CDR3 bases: TGTGCCAGCAGCAGCAGGGGGATGAACACTGAAGCTTTCTTT. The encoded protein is CASSSRGMNTEAFF.

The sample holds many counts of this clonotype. The CDR3 sequence: CASSLGQLNSPLHF. In nucleotides, the CDR3 is TGCGCCAGCAGCTTGGGACAGCTAAATTCACCCCTCCACTTT. V gene TRBV5-1 combines with J gene TRBJ1-6, with D possibly TRBD1 on 5 matching bases. Trimming left V 0 bases short and J 7 bases short, with 8 bases between. This CDR3 has 14 amino acids. The germline gives CDR1 SGHRS, CDR2 YFSETQ.

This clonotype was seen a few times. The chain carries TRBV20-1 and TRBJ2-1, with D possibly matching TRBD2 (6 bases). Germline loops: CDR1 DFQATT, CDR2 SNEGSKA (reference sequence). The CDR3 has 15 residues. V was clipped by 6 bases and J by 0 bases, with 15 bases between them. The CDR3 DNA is TGCAGTGCCCCAAGGTCCGGGAGCTCCTACAATGAGCAGTTCTTC. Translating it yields CSAPRSGSSYNEQFF.

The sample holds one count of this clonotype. CDR3 amino acids: CASSYTPGGNSPLHF. CDR3 sequence (DNA): TGTGCCAGCAGTTATACTCCAGGGGGGAATTCACCCCTCCACTTT. The J gene is TRBJ1-6, the V gene TRBV6-5, with 7 bases fitting TRBD1. There are 15 residues in the CDR3. Germline V CDR1 and CDR2: MNHEY, SVGAGI. V was pared by 3 bases and J by 7 bases, with 6 bases of the junction left unmatched.

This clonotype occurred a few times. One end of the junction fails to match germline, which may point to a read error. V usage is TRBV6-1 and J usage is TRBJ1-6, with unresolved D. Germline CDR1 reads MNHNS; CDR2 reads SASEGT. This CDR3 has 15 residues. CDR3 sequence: CASKTTGVVHSPIHF. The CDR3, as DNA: TGTGCCAGCAAAACTACCGGGGTTGTTCATTCACCCATCCACTTT.

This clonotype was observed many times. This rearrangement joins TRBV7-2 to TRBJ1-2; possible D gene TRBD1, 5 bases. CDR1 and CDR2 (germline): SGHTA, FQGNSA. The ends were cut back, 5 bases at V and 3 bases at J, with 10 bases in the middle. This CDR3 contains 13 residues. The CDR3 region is CASSPDSYYGYTF. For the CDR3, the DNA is TGTGCCAGCAGCCCTGACAGCTACTATGGCTACACCTTC.

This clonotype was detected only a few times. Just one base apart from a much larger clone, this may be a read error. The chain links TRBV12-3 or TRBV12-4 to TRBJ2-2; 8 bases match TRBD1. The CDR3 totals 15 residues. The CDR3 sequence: CASSFRDRPAGKLFF. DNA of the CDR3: TGTGCCAGCAGTTTCCGGGACAGGCCGGCCGGGAAGCTGTTTTTT.

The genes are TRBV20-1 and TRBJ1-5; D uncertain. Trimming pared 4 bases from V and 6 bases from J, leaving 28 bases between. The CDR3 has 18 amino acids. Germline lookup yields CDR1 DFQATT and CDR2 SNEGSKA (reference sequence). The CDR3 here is CSAIATATTAHARQPQHF. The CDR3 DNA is TGCAGTGCTATCGCGACCGCAACCACCGCCCACGCACGTCAGCCCCAGCATTTT.

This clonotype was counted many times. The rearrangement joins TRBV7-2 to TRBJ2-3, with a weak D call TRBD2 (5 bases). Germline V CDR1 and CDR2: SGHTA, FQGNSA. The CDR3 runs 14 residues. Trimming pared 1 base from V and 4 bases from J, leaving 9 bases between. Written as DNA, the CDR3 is TGTGCCAGCAGCTTAGGGACTTTGCCAGATACGCAGTATTTT. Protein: CASSLGTLPDTQYF.

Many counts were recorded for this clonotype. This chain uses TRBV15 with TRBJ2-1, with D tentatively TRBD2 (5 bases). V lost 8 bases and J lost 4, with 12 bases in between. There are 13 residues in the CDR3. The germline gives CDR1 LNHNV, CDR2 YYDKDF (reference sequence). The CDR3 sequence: CATGEGRYNEQFF. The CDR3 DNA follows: TGTGCCACCGGCGAGGGCCGGTACAATGAGCAGTTCTTC.